A single sample is the source of the 10 T cell receptor beta chains below, sequenced in a study of cytotoxic CD8 clonotypes in ibrutinib-treated CLL. Sequenced by immunoSEQ multiplex PCR; TCRdb stores in-frame clones only, minus some. The sample carries 90,000 to 150,000 clones, 50% to 65% recorded once. The specimen comprised PBMCs, sampled after 24 months of ibrutinib treatment. These receptors all stem from a human donor with chronic lymphocytic leukemia.

This clone turned up a few times. The J gene is TRBJ2-7, the V gene TRBV20-1; D call uncertain. Trimming shortened V by 2 bases and J by 2 bases, and 4 bases separated the two germline ends. Germline V gene data show CDR1 as DFQATT and CDR2 as SNEGSKA (reference sequence). The CDR3 runs 11 residues. The CDR3 nucleotides read TGCAGTGCTAGAAAAGCCTACGAGCAGTACTTC. This sequence encodes CSARKAYEQYF.

In this sample, this clone turned up a few times. The chain joins TRBV6-6 to TRBJ1-6; TRBD1 agrees at 9 bases. The CDR3 consists of 15 residues. The junction had 7 bases not matched to a gene; V was cut back by 6 bases and J by 7 bases. Germline-derived CDR1 and CDR2 are MNHNY and SVGAGI (reference sequence). The CDR3 loop reads CASRDSGTGNSPLHF. The CDR3 DNA reads TGTGCCAGCAGAGATTCCGGGACAGGGAATTCACCCCTCCACTTT.

The chain joins TRBV2 to TRBJ1-1; the match to TRBD1 covers 9 bases. The germline V gene has CDR1 SNHLY and CDR2 FYNNEI. V lost 4 bases, J lost 4 bases, and 10 bases stayed unmatched. The CDR3 has 16 residues. DNA of the CDR3: TGTGCCAGCAGTGCTATTATACAGGGGGCGCGCACTGAAGCTTTCTTT. It yields the protein CASSAIIQGARTEAFF.

This chain connects TRBV6-5 to TRBJ2-1, with D possibly matching TRBD1 (6 bases). The CDR3 consists of 15 residues. V was clipped by 2 bases and J by 6 bases, with 14 bases between them. Germline CDR1 is MNHEY and CDR2 is SVGAGI. The CDR3 spells CASSYRGLSSNEQFF. CDR3 sequence (DNA): TGTGCCAGCAGTTACAGGGGGTTAAGTAGCAATGAGCAGTTCTTC.

The chain recombines TRBV29-1 with TRBJ2-2; 10 bases map to TRBD1. Germline V gene lookup returns CDR1 SQVTM and CDR2 ANQGSEA. V was clipped by 6 bases and J by 2 bases; unmatched bases: 3. The CDR3 loop spans 14 amino acids. The CDR3 coding sequence is TGCAGCGTCGACAGGGGGCCAAACACCGGGGAGCTGTTTTTT. Protein: CSVDRGPNTGELFF.

The rearrangement links TRBV7-9 to TRBJ1-1, with D tentatively TRBD1 (5 bases). Germline V gives CDR1 SEHNR, CDR2 FQNEAQ (reference sequence). This CDR3 has 11 residues. Trimming left V 5 bases short and J 11 bases short, with 12 bases between. CDR3 residues: CASSEAGGAFF. In DNA, the CDR3 is TGTGCCAGCAGCGAAGCCGGGGGGGCTTTCTTT.

This clone was recorded a few times. The chain combines TRBV5-1 with TRBJ1-3; no firm D call. The CDR3 length is 13 residues. Germline V CDR1 and CDR2: SGHRS, YFSETQ. V shed 1 base and J shed 3 bases, with 5 bases lying between them. CDR3 DNA sequence: TGCGCCAGCAGCTTGCAAGGTGGAAACACCATATATTTT. Encoded protein: CASSLQGGNTIYF.

The chain has TRBV6-5 and TRBJ2-1; D is tentatively TRBD1 or TRBD2 (5 bases each). V lost 6 bases, J lost 7 bases, and 16 bases lay in between. The CDR3 has 14 residues. CDR1 and CDR2 from the germline V gene are MNHEY and SVGAGI. Written as DNA, the CDR3 is TGTGCCAGCAGCCCCCTACTCGGGGCAAATGAGCAGTTCTTC. Protein sequence: CASSPLLGANEQFF.

The chain combines TRBV6-5 with TRBJ1-5, with 8 bases identical to TRBD1. This CDR3 has 15 amino acids. V lost 2 bases, J lost 3 bases, and 3 bases stayed unmatched. Germline loops: CDR1 MNHEY, CDR2 SVGAGI. CDR3 sequence: CASSYGTGNNQPQHF. CDR3 nucleotide sequence: TGTGCCAGCAGTTACGGGACAGGCAACAATCAGCCCCAGCATTTT.

This chain links TRBV5-1 with TRBJ2-1; unclear D gene. Trimming removed 3 bases at V and 2 bases at J, with 15 bases between. This CDR3 contains 16 residues. Germline-derived CDR1 and CDR2 are SGHRS and YFSETQ. The CDR3, as DNA: TGCGCCAGCAGCTCCGATGGGCAGGTAACCTACAATGAGCAGTTCTTC. Protein: CASSSDGQVTYNEQFF.